The 28 T cell receptor beta chains below come from one sample, sequenced in a study of a mutant IDH1 vaccine in newly diagnosed glioma. Antigen specificity for these receptors is unknown. The sample's time point: week 23, last vaccination. What each vaccine dose contained was 300 ug of mutant IDH1 20-mer peptide, accompanied by topical imiquimod. Profiled with immunoSEQ multiplex PCR; TCRdb holds only in-frame clones, not every one. The table records about 54,000 clones, 80% of them present only once. This material consisted of PBMCs, taken from a glioma patient whose treatment included an IDH1 peptide vaccine. Receptors originate from a man in his forties with glioma.

The chain is built from TRBV5-6 and TRBJ2-3, with 7 bases fitting TRBD1. CDR3 length equals 17 residues. Germline V gene sequence: CDR1 SGHDT, CDR2 YYEEEE. With V trimmed by 0 bases and J by 2 bases, 9 bases remained unmatched. This CDR3 is CASSLVVAGGFTDTQYF. The CDR3 DNA follows: TGTGCCAGCAGCTTGGTAGTGGCAGGGGGATTCACAGATACGCAGTATTTT.

The rearrangement joins TRBV5-1 to TRBJ2-3; TRBD1 is a possible D gene (6 bases). Germline values: CDR1 SGHRS, CDR2 YFSETQ. V dropped 2 bases and J dropped 2 bases, with 9 bases sitting between them. The CDR3 is 14 residues long. CDR3 region: CASSLGQFTDTQYF. CDR3 in DNA: TGCGCCAGCAGCTTAGGACAGTTCACAGATACGCAGTATTTT.

V and J are TRBV6-4 and TRBJ2-1, with 10 nucleotides matching TRBD2. J lost 2 bases, V lost 0 bases, and 7 bases had no gene match. Germline assignment: CDR1 MRHNA and CDR2 SNTAGT. The CDR3 sequence is 18 residues long. The CDR3, as DNA: TGTGCCAGCAGTGACTCAGCGAGCGGGGGGGCCGCCTACAATGAGCAGTTCTTC. This sequence encodes CASSDSASGGAAYNEQFF.

The V and J genes are TRBV29-1 and TRBJ2-1; D unresolved. The V and J ends lost 5 bases and 6 bases respectively, with 5 bases between them. CDR1 and CDR2 from the germline V gene are SQVTM and ANQGSEA. This CDR3 is 10 amino acids long. The DNA for the CDR3 is TGCAGCGTTTTCGGCAATGAGCAGTTCTTC. Its protein is CSVFGNEQFF.

In this sample, this clone turned up once. The chain carries TRBV10-3 and TRBJ2-7; D remains unclear. The germline V and J ends were trimmed by 3 bases and 0 bases, with 9 bases remaining between them. The CDR3 sequence is 14 residues long. Germline-derived CDR1 and CDR2 are ENHRY and SYGVKD. CDR3 nucleotide sequence: TGTGCCATCAGTGAAAGGCAGGACTCCTACGAGCAGTACTTC. Its protein product is CAISERQDSYEQYF.

The chain recombines TRBV2 with TRBJ2-7; D remains ambiguous. Germline V CDR1 and CDR2: SNHLY, FYNNEI. The V end was cut by 8 bases, the J end by 4 bases, with 15 bases between. CDR3 length equals 13 residues. CDR3 in DNA: TGTGCCAGCTTTTTCATCCTCGGTTACGAGCAGTACTTC. As protein: CASFFILGYEQYF.

This clone was recorded only once. V is TRBV6-5 and J is TRBJ1-6; 11 nucleotides match TRBD1. The CDR3 totals 15 residues. Trimming removed 4 bases from V and 9 bases from J; junction bases left unmatched: 5. Germline V gene sequence: CDR1 MNHEY, CDR2 SVGAGI. CDR3: CASSWGGQGGSPLHF. The CDR3 coding sequence is TGTGCCAGCAGTTGGGGGGGACAGGGGGGTTCACCCCTCCACTTT.

The rearrangement joins TRBV27 to TRBJ2-1; D may be TRBD1 (6 bases). CDR3 size: 13 residues. V was shortened by 5 bases and J by 8 bases, with 13 bases between the two germline ends. Germline CDR1 MNHEY, CDR2 SMNVEV (reference sequence). In DNA, the CDR3 is TGTGCCAGCAGTAGCGCAGGGGCCCATGAGCAGTTCTTC. It yields the protein CASSSAGAHEQFF.

The chain recombines TRBV11-1 with TRBJ1-2; D is possibly TRBD1 (5 bases). The length of the CDR3 is 13 residues. Germline loops: CDR1 SGHAT, CDR2 FQDESV (reference sequence). V was cut by 5 bases and J by 11 bases, with 18 bases left in between. The CDR3 sequence: CASSIPGGSWYTF. CDR3 coding DNA: TGTGCCAGCAGCATACCCGGGGGATCGTGGTACACCTTC.

This clone occurred a few times. The V call is TRBV18, the J call TRBJ1-2; unclear D gene. The length of the CDR3 is 12 residues. Germline values: CDR1 KGHSH, CDR2 LQKENI. Trimming removed 2 bases at V and 10 bases at J, with 11 bases between. The CDR3 DNA reads as TGTGCCAGCTCACCAGGTACAGTTCACTACACCTTC. It is translated as CASSPGTVHYTF.

This CDR3 is CASSGGFNNSPLHF. Written as DNA, the CDR3 is TGTGCCAGCAGTGGAGGTTTCAATAATTCACCCCTCCACTTT. The rearrangement joins TRBV25-1 to TRBJ1-6; D remains unclear. Trimming took off 4 bases at V and 5 bases at J, with 9 bases between the two ends. Looked up from germline, CDR1 is MGHDK and CDR2 is SYGVNS. The CDR3 totals 14 residues.

This chain links TRBV5-4 with TRBJ2-1, with TRBD1 matching 9 bases. The CDR3 is made up of 14 amino acids. V was clipped by 6 bases and J by 3 bases; unmatched bases: 4. Looked up from germline, CDR1 is SGHNT and CDR2 is YYREEE (reference sequence). The CDR3 DNA reads TGTGCCAGCAATAGACAGGGGGTCTACAATGAGCAGTTCTTC. Its protein is CASNRQGVYNEQFF. Full variable domain (remainder filled in from reference TRBV5-4 and TRBJ2-1): ETGVTQSPTHLIKTRGQQVTLRCSSQSGHNTVSWYQQALGQGPQFIFQYYREEENGRGNFPPRFSGLQFPNYSSELNVNALELDDSALYLCASNRQGVYNEQFFGPGTRLTVL.

CDR3 bases: TGCGCCAGCAGAGCAGGACAAGAGACCCAGTACTTC. Protein product: CASRAGQETQYF. V usage is TRBV5-1 and J usage is TRBJ2-5; D remains ambiguous. The germline V gene has CDR1 SGHRS and CDR2 YFSETQ. Trimming took off 5 bases at V and 2 bases at J, with 7 bases between the two ends. This CDR3 is 12 amino acids long.

This sequence joins TRBV9 and TRBJ1-1; the D gene is possibly TRBD1 (5 bases). CDR1 and CDR2 from the germline V gene are SGDLS and YYNGEE. Between the trimmed V and J ends, which lost 3 bases and 4 bases, there was a span of 16 bases. The CDR3 is made up of 15 amino acids. CDR3 in amino acids: CASSANPDSRTEAFF. The CDR3 nucleotides read TGTGCCAGCAGCGCCAACCCTGACAGTCGCACTGAAGCTTTCTTT.

The CDR3 sequence is CASSYGVDRSSYEQYF. The CDR3 DNA follows: TGTGCCAGCAGTTACGGTGTGGACAGGAGCTCCTACGAGCAGTACTTC. V usage is TRBV6-6 and J usage is TRBJ2-7, with 7 positions matching TRBD1. V lost 2 bases to trimming and J lost 0 bases; unmatched junction nucleotides: 7. Per germline, CDR1 MNHNY and CDR2 SVGAGI (reference sequence). This CDR3 is built from 16 residues.

The J gene is TRBJ1-2, the V gene TRBV27; TRBD1 agrees at 10 bases. Germline trimming cut 5 bases from V and 2 bases from J; bases unmatched to any gene: 5. Germline assignment: CDR1 MNHEY and CDR2 SMNVEV (reference sequence). This CDR3 is 15 amino acids long. The CDR3 DNA sequence: TGTGCCAGCAGTACCCGGACAGGGGGAAACTATGGCTACACCTTC. Its protein product is CASSTRTGGNYGYTF.

The chain is built from TRBV7-4 and TRBJ2-2, with D unclear. Trimming removed 1 base at V and 6 bases at J, with 18 bases between. This CDR3 is 17 amino acids long. CDR1 and CDR2 (germline): SGHVT, SQSDAQ. This CDR3 is CASSLVGGSQKAGELFF. Here the CDR3 DNA reads TGTGCCAGCAGCTTAGTCGGCGGCAGCCAGAAGGCCGGGGAGCTGTTTTTT.

This chain uses TRBV29-1 with TRBJ1-1; TRBD1 agrees at 7 bases. This CDR3 region has 14 residues. The germline V gene encodes CDR1 SQVTM and CDR2 ANQGSEA. The trim removed 4 bases at V and 4 bases at J, leaving 9 bases unmatched. The CDR3 DNA is TGCAGCGTTGTCAGGGGGGGCGGTTCCACTGAAGCTTTCTTT. It encodes CSVVRGGGSTEAFF.

V is TRBV7-2 and J is TRBJ1-1; 8 bases map to TRBD1. The CDR3 consists of 15 residues. The ends lost 2 bases at V and 0 bases at J; junction bases unmatched: 2. Germline-derived CDR1 and CDR2 are SGHTA and FQGNSA. In DNA form, the CDR3 reads TGTGCCAGCAGCTTAAGACAGGGGTTGAACACTGAAGCTTTCTTT. This codes for CASSLRQGLNTEAFF.

This clone was observed a single time. The chain carries TRBV18 and TRBJ2-3; the match to TRBD2 covers 11 bases. The trim removed 6 bases at V and 3 bases at J, leaving 14 bases unmatched. The germline V gene has CDR1 KGHSH and CDR2 LQKENI. The CDR3 sequence is 18 residues long. The CDR3 nucleotides are TGTGCCAGCTCGGCAACTAGCGGGGGCCCTCAGGGGACAGATACGCAGTATTTT. Translating gives CASSATSGGPQGTDTQYF.

This chain joins TRBV7-8 and TRBJ1-2; a possible D gene is TRBD1 (6 bases). CDR3 length: 15 residues. Germline loops: CDR1 SGHVS, CDR2 FQNEAQ. Between the trimmed V and J ends, which lost 1 base and 0 bases, there was a span of 9 bases. The CDR3 DNA reads as TGTGCCAGCAGCTTAGAGGGGGGAGCTAACTATGGCTACACCTTC. It is translated as CASSLEGGANYGYTF.

V and J are TRBV30 and TRBJ2-7; the D call may be TRBD1 or TRBD2 (5 bases each). V was cut by 0 bases and J by 2 bases, with 11 bases left in between. The V gene's germline CDR1 is GTSNPN and CDR2 SVGIG (reference sequence). This CDR3 comprises 14 residues. CDR3 nucleotide sequence: TGTGCCTGGAGTGTAAACAGGAGGCCCTACGAGCAGTACTTC. This encodes CAWSVNRRPYEQYF.

The chain has TRBV27 and TRBJ2-7; either TRBD1 or TRBD2 may supply D (6 bases each). The CDR3 extends over 14 amino acids. Per the germline V gene, CDR1 is MNHEY and CDR2 is SMNVEV (reference sequence). V shed 6 bases and J shed 0 bases, with 12 bases lying between them. The CDR3 DNA reads as TGTGCCAGCAGACGTACGGGGGCCTCCTACGAGCAGTACTTC. It specifies CASRRTGASYEQYF.

The chain uses TRBV27 and TRBJ2-2, with D unresolved. Trimming stripped 3 bases from V and 1 base from J, with 12 bases between. CDR1 and CDR2 (germline): MNHEY, SMNVEV (reference sequence). There are 16 residues in the CDR3. The CDR3 spells CASSLMTRMNTGELFF. The CDR3 nucleotides read TGTGCCAGCAGTTTGATGACGCGGATGAACACCGGGGAGCTGTTTTTT.

This chain uses TRBV7-9 with TRBJ1-2, with D tentatively TRBD1 (5 bases). The CDR3 totals 15 residues. Between the trimmed V and J ends, which lost 0 bases and 0 bases, there was a span of 8 bases. Germline lookup yields CDR1 SEHNR and CDR2 FQNEAQ (reference sequence). CDR3 in amino acids: CASSLAGGTNYGYTF. CDR3 in DNA: TGTGCCAGCAGCTTAGCGGGGGGTACTAACTATGGCTACACCTTC.

The chain joins TRBV6-6 to TRBJ1-1, with D unresolved. The CDR3 sequence is 12 residues long. Between the trimmed V and J ends, which lost 4 bases and 4 bases, there was a span of 7 bases. Germline V gene sequence: CDR1 MNHNY, CDR2 SVGAGI (reference sequence). CDR3 loop: CASSSIRTEAFF. In DNA, the CDR3 is TGTGCCAGCAGTTCCATCCGCACTGAAGCTTTCTTT.

This chain connects TRBV30 to TRBJ1-6; D possibly corresponds to TRBD1 (6 bases). This CDR3 spans 14 amino acids. V was clipped by 0 bases and J by 7 bases, with 10 bases between them. Germline CDR1 reads GTSNPN; CDR2 reads SVGIG (reference sequence). This CDR3 is CAWSVGGGNSPLHF. DNA of the CDR3: TGTGCCTGGAGTGTAGGAGGGGGAAATTCACCCCTCCACTTT.

The V call is TRBV2, the J call TRBJ2-5; the D is unclear. The CDR3 has 13 amino acids. The V gene lost 7 bases and the J gene lost 5 bases, with 14 bases spanning the gap. Germline V gene data show CDR1 as SNHLY and CDR2 as FYNNEI. Here the CDR3 reads CASNLETPETQYF. In nucleotides, the CDR3 is TGTGCCAGCAACCTAGAAACACCGGAGACCCAGTACTTC.